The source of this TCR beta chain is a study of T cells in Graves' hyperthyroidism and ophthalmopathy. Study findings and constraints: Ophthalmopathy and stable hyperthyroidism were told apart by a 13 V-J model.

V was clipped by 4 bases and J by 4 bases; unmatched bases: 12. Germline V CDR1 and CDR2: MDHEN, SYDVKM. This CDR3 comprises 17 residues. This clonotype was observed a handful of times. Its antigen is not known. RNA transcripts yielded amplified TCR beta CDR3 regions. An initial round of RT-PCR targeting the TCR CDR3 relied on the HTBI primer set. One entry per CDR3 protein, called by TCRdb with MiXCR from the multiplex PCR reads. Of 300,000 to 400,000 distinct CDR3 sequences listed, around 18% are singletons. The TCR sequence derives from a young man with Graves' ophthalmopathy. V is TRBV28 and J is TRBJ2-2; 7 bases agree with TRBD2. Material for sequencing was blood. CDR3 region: CASSSTRDGRVTGELFF. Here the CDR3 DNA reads TGTGCCAGCAGTTCTACCCGGGATGGGAGGGTCACCGGGGAGCTGTTTTTT.